This TCR beta chain was documented in a study of blood T cell repertoires in COVID-19. Per the germline V gene, CDR1 is SGDLS and CDR2 is YYNGEE. The CDR3 has 15 residues. After removal of 0 bases from V and 1 base from J, the junction contained 1 base not matched to a gene. Those enrolled, adults aged roughly 18 to 90 years, came from fewer than 25 US areas. Participants were placed into cohorts based on the clinical history they reported. Only in-frame clones appear in the TCRdb table, and some are missing; sequencing was by immunoSEQ multiplex PCR. The sample includes fewer than 300,000 clones, around 88% of them seen just once.

Material for sequencing was PBMCs or T cells enriched from blood (not recorded which). The receptor was derived from a woman between 40 and 55 years old with acute COVID-19. The rearrangement joins TRBV9 to TRBJ1-1; the match to TRBD1 covers 9 bases. CDR3 DNA sequence: TGTGCCAGCAGCGTAGGGGGACAGGGGAACACTGAAGCTTTCTTT. Amino acids: CASSVGGQGNTEAFF.